The clone carrying this T cell receptor (beta chain) was counted a single time. As yet, its antigen is unknown. The data were taken from a study of OX40 agonist ivuxolimab in advanced cancers. Study as a whole: Patients got intravenous ivuxolimab at 0.01 to 10 mg/kg every 2 weeks. The dose-escalation cohort was approximately 80% male, with a mean age of 60 years, ranging about 20 to 85.

The study's findings and limits: At 0.1 to 3.0 mg/kg, CD4+ and CD8+ blood T cells expanded clonally by week 6.

This CDR3 spans 11 amino acids. Germline loops: CDR1 DFQATT, CDR2 SNEGSKA (reference sequence). The germline V and J ends were trimmed by 4 bases and 7 bases, with 11 bases remaining between them. Sequenced by immunoSEQ multiplex PCR; TCRdb stores in-frame clones only, minus some. The sample holds 60,000 to 90,000 clones, 88% seen once. This clonotype originated in an adult with an advanced solid tumor such as melanoma, head and neck, liver or kidney cancer. Sample: CD4+ or CD8+ T cells sorted from blood, taken in a trial of the OX40 agonist ivuxolimab. The chain uses TRBV20-1 and TRBJ2-7; D gene unclear. CDR3 coding DNA: TGCAGTGCTATCCCCGGGTATGAGCAGTACTTC. It encodes CSAIPGYEQYF.